This T cell receptor beta chain was retrieved from a study of vaccination and CD4 T cells after COVID-19. Turning to this clonotype: The antigen is unknown.

Treatment denoted: roughly 10-day PBMC culture with coronavirus spike peptide pools or control peptides (ViraFEST assay). Sequenced with the Oncomine TCR Beta short-read assay was DNA taken from cultured CD4+ T cells. TCRdb reprocessed the PCR reads with MiXCR, giving one entry per CDR3 protein. The sample contains about 14,000 distinct CDR3 sequences, 53% of which appear only once. The source material was CD4+ T cells from blood, cultured in vitro. This clonotype was obtained from a human donor who had recovered from COVID-19.

The DNA of the CDR3 is TGTGCCATCAGTGAAAGGCGACTAGCGGGAAACACCGGGGAGCTGTTTTTT. Residues: CAISERRLAGNTGELFF. This chain joins TRBV10-3 and TRBJ2-2; 11 bases map to TRBD2. This CDR3 comprises 17 residues. Germline V gives CDR1 ENHRY, CDR2 SYGVKD. V lost 3 bases and J lost 2; bases outside the gene matches: 5.